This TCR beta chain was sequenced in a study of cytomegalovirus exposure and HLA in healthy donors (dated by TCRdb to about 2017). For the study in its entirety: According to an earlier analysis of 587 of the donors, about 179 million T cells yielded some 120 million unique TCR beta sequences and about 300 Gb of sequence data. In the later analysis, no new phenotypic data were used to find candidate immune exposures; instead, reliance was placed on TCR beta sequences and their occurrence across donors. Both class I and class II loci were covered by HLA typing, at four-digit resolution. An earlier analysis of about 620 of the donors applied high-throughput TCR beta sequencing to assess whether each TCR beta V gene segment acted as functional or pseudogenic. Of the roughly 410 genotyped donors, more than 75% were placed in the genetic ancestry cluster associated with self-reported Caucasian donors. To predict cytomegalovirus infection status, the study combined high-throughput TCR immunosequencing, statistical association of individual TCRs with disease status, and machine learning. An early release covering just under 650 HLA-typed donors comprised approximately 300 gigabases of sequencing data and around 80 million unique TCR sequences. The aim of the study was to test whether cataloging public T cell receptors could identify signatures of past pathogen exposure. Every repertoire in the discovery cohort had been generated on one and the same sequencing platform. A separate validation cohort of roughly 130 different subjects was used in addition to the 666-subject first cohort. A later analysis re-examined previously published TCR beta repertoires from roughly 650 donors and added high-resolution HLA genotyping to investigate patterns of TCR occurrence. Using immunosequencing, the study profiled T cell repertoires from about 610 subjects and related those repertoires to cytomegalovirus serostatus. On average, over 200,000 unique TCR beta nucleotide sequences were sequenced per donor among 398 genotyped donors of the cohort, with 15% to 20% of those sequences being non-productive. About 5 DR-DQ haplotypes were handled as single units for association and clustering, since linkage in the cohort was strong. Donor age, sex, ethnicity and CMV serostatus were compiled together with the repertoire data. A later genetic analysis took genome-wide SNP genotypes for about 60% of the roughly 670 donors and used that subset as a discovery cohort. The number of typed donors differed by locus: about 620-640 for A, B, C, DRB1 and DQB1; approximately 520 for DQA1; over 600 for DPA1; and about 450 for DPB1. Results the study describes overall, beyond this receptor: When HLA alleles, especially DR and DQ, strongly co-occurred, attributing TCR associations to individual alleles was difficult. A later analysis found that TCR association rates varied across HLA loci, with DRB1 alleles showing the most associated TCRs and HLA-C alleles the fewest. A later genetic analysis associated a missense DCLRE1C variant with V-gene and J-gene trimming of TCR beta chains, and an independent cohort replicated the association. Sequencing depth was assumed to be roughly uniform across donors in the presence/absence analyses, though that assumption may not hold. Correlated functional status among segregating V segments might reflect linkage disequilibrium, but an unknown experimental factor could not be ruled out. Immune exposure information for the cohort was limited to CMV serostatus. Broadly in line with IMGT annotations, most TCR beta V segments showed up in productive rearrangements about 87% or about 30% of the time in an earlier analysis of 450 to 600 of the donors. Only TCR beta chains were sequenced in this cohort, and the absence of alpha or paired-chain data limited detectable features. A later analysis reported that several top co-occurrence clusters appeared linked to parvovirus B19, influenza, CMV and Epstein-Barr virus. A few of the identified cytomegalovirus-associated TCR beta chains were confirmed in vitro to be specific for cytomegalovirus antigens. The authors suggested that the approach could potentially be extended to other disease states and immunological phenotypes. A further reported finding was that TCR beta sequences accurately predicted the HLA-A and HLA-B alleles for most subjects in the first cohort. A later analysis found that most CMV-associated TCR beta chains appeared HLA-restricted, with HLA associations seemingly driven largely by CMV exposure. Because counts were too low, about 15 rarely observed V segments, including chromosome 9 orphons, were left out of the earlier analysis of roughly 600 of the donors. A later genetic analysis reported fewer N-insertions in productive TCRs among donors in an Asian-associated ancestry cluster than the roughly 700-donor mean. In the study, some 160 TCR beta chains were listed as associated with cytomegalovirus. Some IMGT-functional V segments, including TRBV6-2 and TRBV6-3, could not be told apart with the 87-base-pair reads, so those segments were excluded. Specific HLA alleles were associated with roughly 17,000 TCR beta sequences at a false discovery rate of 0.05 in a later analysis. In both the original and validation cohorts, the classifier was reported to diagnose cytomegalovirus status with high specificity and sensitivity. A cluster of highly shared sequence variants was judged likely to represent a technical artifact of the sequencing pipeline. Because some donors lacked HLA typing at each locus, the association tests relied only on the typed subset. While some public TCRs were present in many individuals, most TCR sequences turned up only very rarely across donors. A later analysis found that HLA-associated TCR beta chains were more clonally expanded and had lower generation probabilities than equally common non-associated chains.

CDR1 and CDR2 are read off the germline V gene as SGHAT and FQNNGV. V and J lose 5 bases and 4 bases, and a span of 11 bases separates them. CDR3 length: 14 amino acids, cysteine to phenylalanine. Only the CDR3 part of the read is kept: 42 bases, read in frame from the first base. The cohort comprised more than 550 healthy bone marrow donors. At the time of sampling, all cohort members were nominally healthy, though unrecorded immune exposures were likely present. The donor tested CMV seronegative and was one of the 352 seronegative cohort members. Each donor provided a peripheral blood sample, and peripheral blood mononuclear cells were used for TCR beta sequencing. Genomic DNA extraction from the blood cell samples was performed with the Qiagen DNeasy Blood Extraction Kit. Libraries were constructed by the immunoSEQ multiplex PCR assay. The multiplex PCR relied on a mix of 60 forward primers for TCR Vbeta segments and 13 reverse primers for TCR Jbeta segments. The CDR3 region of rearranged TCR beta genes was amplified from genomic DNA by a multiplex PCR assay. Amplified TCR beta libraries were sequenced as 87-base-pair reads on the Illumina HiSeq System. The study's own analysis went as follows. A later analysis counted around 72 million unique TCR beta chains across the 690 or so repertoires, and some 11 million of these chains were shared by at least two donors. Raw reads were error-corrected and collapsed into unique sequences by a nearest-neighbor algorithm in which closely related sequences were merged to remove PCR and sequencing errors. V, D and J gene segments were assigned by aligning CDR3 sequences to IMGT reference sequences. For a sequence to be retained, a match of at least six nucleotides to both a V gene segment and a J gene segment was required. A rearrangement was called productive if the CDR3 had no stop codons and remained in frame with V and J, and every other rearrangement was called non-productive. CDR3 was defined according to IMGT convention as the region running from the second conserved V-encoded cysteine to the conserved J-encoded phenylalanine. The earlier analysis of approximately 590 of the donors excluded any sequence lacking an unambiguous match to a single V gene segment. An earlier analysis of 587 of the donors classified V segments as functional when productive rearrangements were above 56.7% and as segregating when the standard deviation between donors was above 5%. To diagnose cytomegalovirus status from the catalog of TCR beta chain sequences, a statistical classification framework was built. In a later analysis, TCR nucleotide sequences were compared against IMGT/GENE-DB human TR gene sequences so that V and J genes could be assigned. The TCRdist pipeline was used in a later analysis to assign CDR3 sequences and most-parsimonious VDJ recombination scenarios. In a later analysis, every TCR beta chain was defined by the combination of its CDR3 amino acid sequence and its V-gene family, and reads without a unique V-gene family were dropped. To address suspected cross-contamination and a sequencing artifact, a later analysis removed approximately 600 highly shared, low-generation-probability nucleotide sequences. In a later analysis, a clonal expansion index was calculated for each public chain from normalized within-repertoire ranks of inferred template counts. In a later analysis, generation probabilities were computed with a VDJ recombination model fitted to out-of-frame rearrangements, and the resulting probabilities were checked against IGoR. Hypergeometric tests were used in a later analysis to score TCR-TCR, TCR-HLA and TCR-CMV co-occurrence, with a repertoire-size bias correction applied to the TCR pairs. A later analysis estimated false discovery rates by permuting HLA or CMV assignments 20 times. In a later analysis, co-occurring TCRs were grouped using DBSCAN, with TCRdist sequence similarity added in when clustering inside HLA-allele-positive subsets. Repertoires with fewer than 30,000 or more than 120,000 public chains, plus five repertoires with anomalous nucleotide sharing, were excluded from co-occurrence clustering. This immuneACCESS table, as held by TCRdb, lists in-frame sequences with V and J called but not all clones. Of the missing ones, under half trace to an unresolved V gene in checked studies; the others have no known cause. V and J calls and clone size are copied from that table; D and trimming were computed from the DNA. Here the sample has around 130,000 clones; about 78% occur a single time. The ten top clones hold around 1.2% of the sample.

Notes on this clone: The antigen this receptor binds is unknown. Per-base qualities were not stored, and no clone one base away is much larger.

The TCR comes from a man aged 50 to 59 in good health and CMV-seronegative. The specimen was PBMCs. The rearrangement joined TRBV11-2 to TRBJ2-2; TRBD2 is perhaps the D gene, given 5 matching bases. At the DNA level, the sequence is TGTGCCAGCAGCGCTACAGCGGTCACCGGGGAGCTGTTTTTT. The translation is CASSATAVTGELFF.